This T cell receptor (beta chain) appears in the sequencing data of a study of T-cell memory formation after mild COVID-19. Study details: Largely, TCR clusters stayed within a single donor. Study conclusions and caveats: Several responding clones turned up in pre-infection memory, indicating that cross-reactive memory may have taken part. Those CD4+ clones that contracted were mainly in CM and EM (CD8+ ones in EMRA).

Constant-segment primers and 5'RACE yielded cDNA libraries for TCR alpha and TCR beta, each carrying sample barcodes and UMIs. Each CDR3 protein gets one entry after TCRdb re-called the 5' RACE reads with MiXCR. The sample has 180,000 or so distinct CDR3 sequences, around a tenth seen once. As for this clonotype: Its antigen is still unknown.

The sequencing sample was made of PBMCs or a T cell subset sorted from them (not recorded which). This TCR was recovered from a man younger than 35 who had mild COVID-19 (a few samples of this study predate the infection). Cell type and time point are not known.

The CDR3 here is CASSTRTGEQFF. The CDR3 DNA reads TGTGCCAGCAGTACCCGGACCGGCGAGCAGTTCTTC. The chain employs TRBV12-3 or TRBV12-4 and TRBJ2-1, with D unclear. V lost 5 bases and J lost 10, with 12 bases in between. This CDR3 is built from 12 residues.